This T cell receptor (beta chain) was recovered during a study of T cell clonality in common variable immunodeficiency. Study results and limitations: Repertoire-complication correlations in CVID were limited by patient heterogeneity. Authors noted CVID clonality's cause needs subpopulation repertoire sequencing. Compared with controls, CVID subjects had fewer shared TCRbeta clones.

This clone was counted ten times or more. The antigen remains undetermined. The CDR3 end is not reached by the read, which stops 3 residues before it; the germline J gene fills it in. V was clipped by 5 bases and J by 7 bases; unmatched bases: 8. The length of the CDR3 is 13 residues. CDR1 is GTSNPN, CDR2 SVGIG, per germline (reference sequence). Profiled with immunoSEQ multiplex PCR; TCRdb holds only in-frame clones, not every one. The data show around 55,000 clones, with none appearing a single time. The sequenced sample consisted of peripheral blood mononuclear cells. The clonotype comes from a person aged 18 to 75 in good health. The rearrangement links TRBV30 to TRBJ1-5; 7 bases are shared with TRBD1. The CDR3 reads CAWEQGFGQPQHF. The DNA read from the CDR3 is TGTGCCTGGGAACAGGGGTTCGGGCAGCCC.